This T cell receptor beta chain was captured in a study of cytomegalovirus exposure and HLA in healthy donors. Study summary: The use of the same platform for the approximately 130 validation repertoires and the roughly 680 first-cohort repertoires was reported by a later analysis. Broader study findings: One later analysis, an examination of the roughly 130 validation repertoires, found that first-cohort TCR clusters tended to co-occur in them. The study listed some 160 cytomegalovirus-associated TCR beta chains.

Germline V gene sequence: CDR1 MNHEY, CDR2 SVGAGI. The CDR3 length is 13 residues. V lost 2 bases and J 4 bases, leaving 8 bases between the germline ends. For this clone: The antigen is unknown.

Libraries were prepared by immunoSEQ multiplex PCR; TCRdb keeps only in-frame clonotypes and omits some of them. Of approximately 280,000 clones detected, 80% to 90% appear once; the ten largest clones hold 1%. The rearrangement links TRBV6-5 to TRBJ1-2, with D possibly being TRBD1 (5 bases). The sequence derives from a woman under 30 in good health and CMV-seronegative. The sequenced material came from PBMCs. CDR3 bases: TGTGCCAGCAGTTACGACAGAGCCTATGGCTACACCTTC. It encodes CASSYDRAYGYTF.